These 10 T cell receptor beta chains were all obtained from the same sample, sequenced in a study of graft-versus-host responses after intestinal transplantation. Some clones are missing from TCRdb's copy, which holds only in-frame ones; the method was immunoSEQ multiplex PCR. The table records some 41,000 clones, about 95% of them present only once. For these receptors, no antigen is known. The input for sequencing was unstimulated CD8+ T cells sorted from spleen or lymph node cells, taken before transplant. These receptors all come from a human donor who was the organ donor for an intestinal transplant.

This chain connects TRBV7-9 to TRBJ1-5; the D gene is possibly TRBD1 (5 bases). Germline values: CDR1 SEHNR, CDR2 FQNEAQ (reference sequence). This CDR3 is 14 amino acids long. V dropped 5 bases and J dropped 5 bases, with 13 bases sitting between them. CDR3 region: CASSRQGRHQPQHF. CDR3 sequence (DNA): TGTGCCAGCAGCCGCCAGGGCCGTCATCAGCCCCAGCATTTT.

This chain uses TRBV4-3 with TRBJ2-1, with D perhaps assigned TRBD1 or TRBD2 (5 bases each). The CDR3 consists of 15 residues. Per germline, CDR1 LGHNA and CDR2 YSLEER. The V and J ends lost 0 bases and 6 bases respectively, with 12 bases between them. The CDR3 reads CASSQDRGLSNEQFF. In DNA form, the CDR3 reads TGCGCCAGCAGCCAAGACCGGGGCCTATCCAATGAGCAGTTCTTC.

This chain links TRBV27 with TRBJ2-5, with 9 positions matching TRBD2. The CDR3 is made up of 16 amino acids. Germline loops: CDR1 MNHEY, CDR2 SMNVEV (reference sequence). Trimming took 3 bases from V and 2 from J; bases not matched to a gene: 7. The CDR3 loop is CASSLASGGTQETQYF. The CDR3, as DNA: TGTGCCAGCAGTTTGGCGAGCGGGGGGACGCAAGAGACCCAGTACTTC.

This rearrangement joins TRBV11-3 to TRBJ2-1, with a weak D call TRBD2 (6 bases). Germline V gives CDR1 SGHNT, CDR2 YENEEA. The CDR3 loop spans 13 amino acids. The ends were cut back, 5 bases at V and 4 bases at J, with 9 bases in the middle. CDR3 bases: TGTGCCAGCAGCCTGGGACTTTACAATGAGCAGTTCTTC. Translated, it gives CASSLGLYNEQFF.

CDR3 nucleotides: TGTGCCAGCAGCCGATGGCCCCTCTACGAGCAGTACTTC. Its translation is CASSRWPLYEQYF. The V and J genes are TRBV7-9 and TRBJ2-5; the D is unclear. The J call may be mistaken, given a closer DNA end match to TRBJ2-7. This CDR3 contains 13 residues. The germline V gene encodes CDR1 SEHNR and CDR2 FQNEAQ (reference sequence).

The V and J genes are TRBV18 and TRBJ2-5, with D possibly called TRBD1 or TRBD2 (6 bases each). This CDR3 contains 15 residues. The germline CDR1 and CDR2 sequences are KGHSH and LQKENI. With 0 bases removed from V and 5 bases from J, the gap between germline ends came to 13 bases. DNA of the CDR3: TGTGCCAGCTCACCACCGGCAGGGGAGGTGGAGACCCAGTACTTC. This codes for CASSPPAGEVETQYF.

The chain is built from TRBV7-6 and TRBJ1-2, with D hard to call. V was pared by 6 bases and J by 2 bases, with 10 bases between. This CDR3 is 13 amino acids long. Germline V gene data show CDR1 as SGHVS and CDR2 as FNYEAQ. DNA of the CDR3: TGTGCCAGCAGTCCGACACACAACTATGGCTACACCTTC. It codes for CASSPTHNYGYTF.

The chain joins TRBV4-1 to TRBJ2-7; 15 bases align to TRBD2. Germline assignment: CDR1 MGHRA and CDR2 YSYEKL. J was trimmed by 4 bases and V by 4 bases; bases with no gene match: 8. The CDR3 runs to 17 residues. Here the CDR3 reads CASSRGTSGGSVYEQYF. CDR3 in DNA: TGCGCCAGCAGCCGCGGGACTAGCGGGGGGAGTGTGTACGAGCAGTACTTC.

This clone came up once. The J gene is TRBJ2-3, the V gene TRBV11-2; 8 bases align to TRBD1. Germline V gives CDR1 SGHAT, CDR2 FQNNGV. CDR3 size: 17 residues. Losses at the gene ends were 1 base for V and 4 bases for J; bases not matched to a gene: 10. The CDR3 spells CASSLVFGQGWADTQYF. CDR3 coding DNA: TGTGCCAGCAGCTTAGTGTTCGGACAGGGATGGGCAGATACGCAGTATTTT.

The chain carries TRBV4-1 and TRBJ1-2, with 11 nucleotides matching TRBD1. Germline V gene sequence: CDR1 MGHRA, CDR2 YSYEKL. Unmatched junction bases numbered 14, after V lost 6 bases and J lost 8 bases. The CDR3 is made up of 16 amino acids. For the CDR3, the DNA is TGCGCCAGCAGTCCGAGGACAGGGGGCGCTTGGGGGGGCTACACCTTC. Encoded protein: CASSPRTGGAWGGYTF.